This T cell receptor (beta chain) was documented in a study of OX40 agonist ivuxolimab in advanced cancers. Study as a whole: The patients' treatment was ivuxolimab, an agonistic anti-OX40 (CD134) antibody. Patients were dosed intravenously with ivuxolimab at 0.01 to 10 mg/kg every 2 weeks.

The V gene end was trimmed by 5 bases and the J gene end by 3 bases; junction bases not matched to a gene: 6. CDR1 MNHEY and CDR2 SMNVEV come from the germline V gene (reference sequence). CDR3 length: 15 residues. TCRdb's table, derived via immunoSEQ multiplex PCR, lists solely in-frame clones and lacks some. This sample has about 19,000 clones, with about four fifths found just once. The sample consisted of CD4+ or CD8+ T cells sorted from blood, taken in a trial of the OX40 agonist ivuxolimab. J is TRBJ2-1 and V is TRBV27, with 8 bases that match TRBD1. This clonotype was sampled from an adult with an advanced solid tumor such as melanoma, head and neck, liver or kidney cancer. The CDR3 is CASSTGQGLYNEQFF. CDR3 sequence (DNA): TGTGCCAGCAGTACCGGACAGGGTCTCTACAATGAGCAGTTCTTC.